This TCR beta chain stems from a study of cytomegalovirus exposure and HLA in healthy donors. Study-wide findings and caveats: Differences between HLA loci emerged in a later analysis of TCR association rates, with DRB1 most and HLA-C fewest. A later analysis linked a missense variant in DCLRE1C to the trimming of TCR beta V and J genes.

Germline CDR1 KGHSH, CDR2 LQKENI. The ends were cut back, 6 bases at V and 6 bases at J, with 12 bases in the middle. This CDR3 region has 13 residues. Notes on this clone: The antigen remains undetermined.

The PCR was carried out with 60 Vbeta primers and 13 Jbeta primers. Here immunoSEQ multiplex PCR was the method, and the copy in TCRdb shows in-frame clones only, minus some. The sample carries a few hundred thousand clones, more than 80% recorded once. The sequenced sample was PBMCs. The sequence came from a man in his thirties or forties in good health and CMV-seronegative. V gene TRBV18 combines with J gene TRBJ2-1; D might be TRBD2 (6 bases). CDR3 sequence reads: CASSSQEGNEQFF. CDR3 coding DNA: TGTGCCAGCTCCTCCCAGGAGGGCAATGAGCAGTTCTTC.